The 7 T cell receptor beta chains below were found in one sample sequenced in a study of PD-L1 blockade in urothelial cancer. Regarding time point: pretreatment peripheral blood. Some clones are missing from TCRdb's copy, which holds only in-frame ones; the method was immunoSEQ multiplex PCR. The data contain approximately 72,000 clones, 86% of them singletons. Sequenced material: PBMCs, taken around atezolizumab (anti-PD-L1) treatment. The receptors were sampled from a man in his 60s with urothelial cancer.

This clone was counted only a few times. The gene calls are TRBV2 and TRBJ1-5; a possible D gene is TRBD1 (5 bases). The V gene's germline CDR1 is SNHLY and CDR2 FYNNEI. This CDR3 comprises 13 residues. Between the trimmed V and J ends, which lost 3 bases and 7 bases, there was a span of 10 bases. CDR3 DNA sequence: TGTGCCAGCAGTGATAGGTGGGGCCAGCCCCAGCATTTT. The encoded protein is CASSDRWGQPQHF.

V and J are TRBV19 and TRBJ2-7, with a weak D call TRBD1 (5 bases). The CDR3 contains 13 residues. Germline CDR1 reads LNHDA; CDR2 reads SQIVND (reference sequence). V lost 2 bases and J lost 6, with 11 bases in between. The CDR3 here is CASSIRGSVEQYF. As DNA, the CDR3 is TGTGCCAGTAGTATAAGGGGATCAGTCGAGCAGTACTTC.

The chain uses TRBV7-2 and TRBJ2-3; the D gene is possibly TRBD2 (7 bases). V shed 5 bases and J shed 5 bases, with 20 bases lying between them. Per germline, CDR1 SGHTA and CDR2 FQGNSA. The CDR3 sequence is 16 residues long. The CDR3 protein is CASSRLARGGGDTQYF. The CDR3 DNA is TGTGCCAGCAGCCGACTGGCGAGGGGGGGCGGAGATACGCAGTATTTT.

The chain combines TRBV19 with TRBJ1-5; D not certain. The CDR3 extends over 16 amino acids. Between the trimmed V and J ends, which lost 4 bases and 5 bases, there was a span of 18 bases. Germline CDR1 reads LNHDA; CDR2 reads SQIVND (reference sequence). CDR3 bases: TGTGCCAGTAGTACTCCAGGACTCAGCGTGGATCAGCCCCAGCATTTT. Amino acids: CASSTPGLSVDQPQHF.

The chain couples TRBV29-1 to TRBJ2-1; 10 bases match TRBD2. Germline trimming cut 7 bases from V and 4 bases from J; bases unmatched to any gene: 7. CDR3 length: 14 residues. Germline CDR1 reads SQVTM; CDR2 reads ANQGSEA. The CDR3: CSGERGGRYNEQFF. The DNA for the CDR3 is TGCAGCGGTGAGCGGGGGGGCCGATACAATGAGCAGTTCTTC.

The V and J genes are TRBV6-6 and TRBJ2-1; 8 positions agree with TRBD1. The CDR3 has 13 residues. CDR1 and CDR2 from the germline V gene are MNHNY and SVGAGI (reference sequence). V trimming: 10 bases; J trimming: 5 bases; junction bases outside the gene matches: 7. The CDR3 sequence: CANSDRGNNEQFF. CDR3 sequence (DNA): TGTGCCAACTCCGACAGGGGAAACAATGAGCAGTTCTTC.

The rearrangement uses TRBV9 and TRBJ2-1, with 9 bases fitting TRBD2. The trim removed 0 bases at V and 8 bases at J, leaving 12 bases unmatched. CDR1 and CDR2 from the germline V gene are SGDLS and YYNGEE. This CDR3 is built from 17 residues. CDR3 residues: CASSVVGSGGLLDEQFF. CDR3 DNA: TGTGCCAGCAGCGTAGTCGGTAGCGGGGGCCTTCTTGATGAGCAGTTCTTC. Looking up the rest from reference TRBV9 and TRBJ2-1 gives the full variable domain: DSGVTQTPKHLITATGQRVTLRCSPRSGDLSVYWYQQSLDQGLQFLIQYYNGEERAKGNILERFSAQQFPDLHSELNLSSLELGDSALYFCASSVVGSGGLLDEQFFGPGTRLTVL.